This T cell receptor beta chain was identified in a study of shared clonotypes between healthy human individuals. The CDR3 consists of 14 residues. Trimming took off 8 bases at V and 4 bases at J, with 17 bases between the two ends. The germline V gene encodes CDR1 WSHSY and CDR2 SAAADI. It was across several immunoSEQ plates that each subset's genomic DNA was evenly split. Profiled with immunoSEQ multiplex PCR; TCRdb holds only in-frame clones, not every one. This table holds some 2,500,000 clones, 90% to 95% found once. The V call is TRBV10-2, the J call TRBJ2-5, with D perhaps TRBD2 (6 bases). This receptor was taken from a young man in good health. Some clones in this sample may be carry-over from other donors' samples. The sequencing sample was made of naive CD4+ T cells from PBMCs. The subset here: CD45RA+ positively selected. CDR3 DNA sequence: TGCGCCAGCGGGGACGGGAGAAGGGGAGAGACCCAGTACTTC. This gives the protein CASGDGRRGETQYF.